The clone carrying this T cell receptor beta chain was seen at least ten times. V was shortened by 2 bases and J by 0 bases, with 11 bases between the two germline ends. There are 14 residues in the CDR3. CDR1 GTSNPN and CDR2 SVGIG come from the germline V gene (reference sequence). Time point meaning: persistent/refractory GD, antithyroid drugs over 5 years with positive TRAb. PBMC-derived RNA was used for the TCR library. This entry comes from a study of regulatory T cells in long-lasting Graves disease. Construction of the TCR beta libraries employed iRepertoire HTBI primers in conjunction with Arm-PCR of CDR3 regions. One entry per CDR3 protein, called by TCRdb with MiXCR from the multiplex PCR reads. Here the sample spans under 500,000 distinct CDR3 sequences, about a fifth being singletons.

The TCR sequence derives from a female donor with Graves disease. J is TRBJ2-7 and V is TRBV30; no definite D call. The starting material was peripheral blood mononuclear cells (PBMCs), obtained when the disease was refractory, from a patient treated with antithyroid drugs. The chain's CDR3 is CAWSPLYISYEQYF. CDR3 nucleotides: TGTGCCTGGAGTCCCCTCTATATCTCCTACGAGCAGTACTTC.